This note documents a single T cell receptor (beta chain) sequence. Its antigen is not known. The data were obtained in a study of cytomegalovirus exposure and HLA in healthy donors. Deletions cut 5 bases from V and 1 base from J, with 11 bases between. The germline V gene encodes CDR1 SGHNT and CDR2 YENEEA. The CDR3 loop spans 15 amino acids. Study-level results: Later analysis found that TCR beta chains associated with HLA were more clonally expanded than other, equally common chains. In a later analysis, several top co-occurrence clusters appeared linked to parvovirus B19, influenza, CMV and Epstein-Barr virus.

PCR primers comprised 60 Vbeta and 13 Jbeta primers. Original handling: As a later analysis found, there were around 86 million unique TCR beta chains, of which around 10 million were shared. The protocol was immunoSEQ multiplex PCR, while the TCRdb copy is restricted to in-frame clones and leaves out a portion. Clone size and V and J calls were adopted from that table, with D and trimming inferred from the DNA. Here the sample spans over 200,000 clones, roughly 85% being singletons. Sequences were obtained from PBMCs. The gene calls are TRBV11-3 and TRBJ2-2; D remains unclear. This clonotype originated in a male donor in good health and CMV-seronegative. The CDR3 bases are TGTGCCAGCAGCCCCTTCGCCGGGAACACCGGGGAGCTGTTTTTT. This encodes CASSPFAGNTGELFF.